This is a list of T cell receptor beta chains from one sample in a study of shared clonotypes between healthy human individuals. Measured with immunoSEQ multiplex PCR; TCRdb has only the in-frame clones, and not every one. The sample lists roughly 680,000 clones, approximately 77% occurring once. Sequenced: memory CD4+ T cells sorted from blood. Source of these receptors: a woman in her twenties or thirties in good health. Both conserved end residues are part of each CDR3. D genes are given only for firm matches. Clone size is shown for a subset of rows, as once, few, many or a class of expanded clone.

TRBJ2-7 TRBV28 . . TGTGCCAGCAGTTTCTCGGGCACCGGGGCCTACGAGCAGTACTTC CASSFSGTGAYEQYF
TRBJ2-3 TRBV11-2 TRBD1 . TGTGCCAGCAGCTTAGTGGCCGGACAGGGGCCAGATACGCAGTATTTT CASSLVAGQGPDTQYF
TRBJ2-1 TRBV28 . . TGTGCCAGCAGCGTAGTTAGGTCGGATGAGCAGTTCTTC CASSVVRSDEQFF
TRBJ1-1 TRBV5-1 TRBD1 . TGCGCCAGCCAACGACAGGGGAAATCAATGAACACTGAAGCTTTCTTT CASQRQGKSMNTEAFF
TRBJ2-2 TRBV7-6 . . TGTGCCAGCAGCTTAGACCCGGCCCGGGGGGAGCTGTTTTTT CASSLDPARGELFF
TRBJ1-3 TRBV19 . once TGTGCCAGTAGTAGTTTGGCGGGAAACACCATATATTTT CASSSLAGNTIYF
TRBJ1-1 TRBV18 . . TGTGCCAGCTTCCGGGATGTAAACACTGAAGCTTTCTTT CASFRDVNTEAFF
TRBJ2-1 TRBV6-4 . . TGTGCCAGCAGTGTTGAGGTGGGATCGGTATATGAGCAGTTCTTC CASSVEVGSVYEQFF
TRBJ1-2 TRBV28 . . TGTGCCAGCAGTTTGGGACATGCTGGCTACACCTTC CASSLGHAGYTF
TRBJ2-2 TRBV5-4 . . TGTGCCAGCAGCCAAGTTATAGCAGAGAACACCGGGGAGCTGTTTTTT CASSQVIAENTGELFF
TRBJ1-1 TRBV5-1 . . TGCGCCAGCAGCTTGTATGGGGGGTACAGCACTGAAGCTTTCTTT CASSLYGGYSTEAFF
TRBJ2-7 TRBV18 . once TGTGCCAGCTCTACGGCGGGTACTGTTTCGTACGAGCAGTACTTC CASSTAGTVSYEQYF
TRBJ2-2 TRBV4-1 TRBD2 . TGCGCCAGCAGCCAGAGGACTAGCGACTACACGAACACCGGGGAGCTGTTTTTT CASSQRTSDYTNTGELFF
TRBJ2-7 TRBV4-2 . few TGTGCCAGCAGCCAAGAATTGTACTACGAGCAGTACTTC CASSQELYYEQYF
TRBJ1-2 TRBV28 TRBD1 few TGTGCCAGCTGGACAGGGCTCTATGGCTACACCTTC CASWTGLYGYTF
TRBJ1-3 TRBV5-1 . . TGCGCCAGCAGCGTGGCAGGGGATGCTGGAAACACCATATATTTT CASSVAGDAGNTIYF
TRBJ2-2 TRBV5-1 . . TGCGCCAGCAGCTTGTATGGGACAAGGAACACCGGGGAGCTGTTTTTT CASSLYGTRNTGELFF
TRBJ2-7 TRBV15 TRBD1 once TGTGCCACCAGCAGAAGGGACAGGGTGTACTTC CATSRRDRVYF
TRBJ1-1 TRBV11-2 TRBD1 . TGTGCCAGCAGCTTCCAGGGGGGCACTGAAGCTTTCTTT CASSFQGGTEAFF
TRBJ2-7 TRBV30 . . TGTGCCTGGAATAAACAGGGACCCAACGAGCAGTACTTC CAWNKQGPNEQYF
TRBJ2-3 TRBV15 TRBD2 . TGTGCCACCAGCAGAGATATTGGACTAGCGACTAGCACAGATACGCAGTATTTT CATSRDIGLATSTDTQYF
TRBJ2-4 TRBV5-1 . few TGCGCCAGCAGCACTGGACCGCCAAACATTCAGTACTTC CASSTGPPNIQYF
TRBJ2-4 TRBV30 . . TGTGCCTGGAGTACAGCGATTGCCAAAAACATTCAGTACTTC CAWSTAIAKNIQYF
TRBJ2-2 TRBV4-2 . . TGTGCCAGCAGCCATGGGGGACCAGGGGAACCCGGGGAGCTGTTTTTT CASSHGGPGEPGELFF
TRBJ1-3 TRBV15 TRBD1 many TGTGCCACCAGCAGGGACAGGATCTCTGGAAACACCATATATTTT CATSRDRISGNTIYF
TRBJ2-5 TRBV18 TRBD2 few TGTGCCAGCGGGAGCGGGGGGCGAGAGACCCAGTACTTC CASGSGGRETQYF
TRBJ2-1 TRBV5-4 TRBD2 few TGTGCCAGCAGACGAAGCAGCGGGAGTGGCAGGGGCAATGAGCAGTTCTTC CASRRSSGSGRGNEQFF
TRBJ2-7 TRBV5-4 TRBD2 . TGTGCCAGCAGCACTACTAGCGGGGTCTCCTACGAGCAGTACTTC CASSTTSGVSYEQYF
TRBJ1-1 TRBV28 TRBD1 . TGTGCCAGCAGTTTATCCAGGGGGCTAACTATGGGATTAGCTTTCTTT CASSLSRGLTMGLAFF
TRBJ2-7 TRBV6-5 . . TGTGCCAGCGGTGCCTGGGGAACCGACTACGAGCAGTACTTC CASGAWGTDYEQYF
TRBJ1-1 TRBV27 . . TGTGCCAGCAGTTTATCGGTCCGGGGCACTGAAGCTTTCTTT CASSLSVRGTEAFF
TRBJ2-1 TRBV5-5 . . TGTGCCAGCAGCTTGAACATTGGGGGGGCATACAATGAGCAGTTCTTC CASSLNIGGAYNEQFF
TRBJ2-3 TRBV11-2 . . TGTGCCAGCAGCTTAGCAGGTGATACGCAGTATTTT CASSLAGDTQYF
TRBJ2-2 TRBV2 . few TGTGCCAGCAGTGAGGGAAGTTACACCGGGGAGCTGTTTTTT CASSEGSYTGELFF
TRBJ2-3 TRBV21-1 . . TGTGCCAGCAGCAAAAATACGGGAGTTAGCACAGATACGCAGTATTTT CASSKNTGVSTDTQYF
TRBJ2-3 TRBV18 . . TGTGCCAGCTCACCACCGGGAAATACGCAGTATTTT CASSPPGNTQYF
TRBJ2-4 TRBV5-1 . . TGCGCCAGCAGCTTGCGGGCCAATCGGGGTAGCAACATTCAGTACTTC CASSLRANRGSNIQYF
TRBJ1-1 TRBV19 . . TGTGCCAGTAGTGCCGAGACAGTCAACACTGAAGCTTTCTTT CASSAETVNTEAFF
TRBJ2-1 TRBV11-2 . few TGTGCCAGCAGCCTCCGACAGGCGGCCTACAATGAGCAGTTCTTC CASSLRQAAYNEQFF
TRBJ1-1 TRBV5-4 . . TGTGCCAGCAGCCGAGGGACGGTTACGGACACTGAAGCTTTCTTT CASSRGTVTDTEAFF
TRBJ1-1 TRBV15 TRBD1 few TGTGCCACCAGCAGAGAACTCGACAGGGTTGGGCCGAACACTGAAGCTTTCTTT CATSRELDRVGPNTEAFF
TRBJ2-5 TRBV7-8 TRBD2 . TGTGCCAGCAGCCTCCGACTAGCGGGAGGTGGTAGGGAGACCCAGTACTTC CASSLRLAGGGRETQYF
TRBJ2-7 TRBV6-6 TRBD1 . TGTGCCGCCAGCGACAGGGACCACGAGCAGTACTTC CAASDRDHEQYF
TRBJ2-1 TRBV19 . . TGTGCCAGTAGTATAGGGGGGCCAGTCAATGAGCAGTTCTTC CASSIGGPVNEQFF
TRBJ1-3 TRBV11-3 . . TGTGCCAGCAGCTTAGCTTCGGGATCGGCTGGAAACACCATATATTTT CASSLASGSAGNTIYF
TRBJ2-7 TRBV28 . . TGTGCCACCAGCGGGACAGGCGTACCGAACGAGCAGTACTTC CATSGTGVPNEQYF
TRBJ2-1 TRBV9 TRBD2 . TGTGCCAGCAGCGTAGGACTAGCGGGAGTTATGGCCTCCTACAATGAGCAGTTCTTC CASSVGLAGVMASYNEQFF
TRBJ2-7 TRBV6-4 . . TGTGCCAGCAGCGTCTCACGGGAGCACGCCTACGAGCAGTACTTC CASSVSREHAYEQYF
TRBJ1-4 TRBV28 . . TGTGCCAGCAGTTTAGGGGGGCAGGCGGCCAAACTGTTTTTT CASSLGGQAAKLFF
TRBJ2-3 TRBV5-6 . few TGTGCCAGCAGCTTGTTAGGTCGGGGAGGCACAGATACGCAGTATTTT CASSLLGRGGTDTQYF
TRBJ1-4 TRBV4-2 . . TGTGCCAGCAGCCAAGAGACCGACGGGACAAGTGAAAAACTGTTTTTT CASSQETDGTSEKLFF
TRBJ1-1 TRBV5-1 TRBD1 . TGCGCCAGCAGCTTGGATGGGGGACAGGGGTCCCCCGAAGCTTTCTTT CASSLDGGQGSPEAFF
TRBJ2-2 TRBV7-6 TRBD2 once TGTGCCAGCAGCCGCGGGGGGCCGCCCAGGGGCACCGGGGAGCTGTTTTTT CASSRGGPPRGTGELFF
TRBJ1-4 TRBV6-6 . few TGTGCCAGCAGTTACGTAGCCGATGAAAAACTGTTTTTT CASSYVADEKLFF
TRBJ2-3 TRBV4-1 . few TGCGCCAGCAGCCAACCTCCCAGGACCCCTCCTCACACAGATACGCAGTATTTT CASSQPPRTPPHTDTQYF
TRBJ2-3 TRBV9 TRBD2 once TGTGCCAGCGCGCGGGAGGGCCGGCTCGGCACAGATACGCAGTATTTT CASAREGRLGTDTQYF
TRBJ2-2 TRBV5-1 . . TGCGCCAGCAGCTTGGGGGGAGCCAACACCGGGGAGCTGTTTTTT CASSLGGANTGELFF